This is a list of T cell receptor beta chains from one sample in a study of CD8 T cells in Susac syndrome. Using its own MiXCR run on the immunoSEQ multiplex PCR reads, TCRdb lists one record per CDR3 protein. The sample lists 250,000 to 300,000 distinct CDR3 sequences, 75% to 90% occurring once. The sequenced sample was CD8+ T cells from PBMCs. The receptors stem from a human donor with multiple sclerosis. Each CDR3 is given with its conserved first and last residue. D genes are given only for firm matches. Not every row has a clone size; where given, it reads once, few, many or a size class.

d_call	v_call	clone_size	j_call	cdr3_aa	cdr3_nt
NA	TRBV20-1	NA	TRBJ2-6	CSAHHREVRSGANVLTF	TGCAGTGCTCACCACAGGGAAGTTCGCTCTGGGGCCAACGTCCTGACTTTC
TRBD1	TRBV14	few	TRBJ2-7	CASSHLQGATYEQYF	TGTGCCAGCAGCCACTTACAGGGGGCTACCTACGAGCAGTACTTC
NA	TRBV6-1	NA	TRBJ1-5	CASSDPMTDGNQPQHF	TGTGCCAGCAGTGATCCGATGACCGATGGCAATCAGCCCCAGCATTTT
NA	TRBV10-3	NA	TRBJ1-2	CAISESLGRPYTF	TGTGCCATCAGTGAGTCGCTAGGGCGACCCTACACCTTC
NA	TRBV11-2	NA	TRBJ2-3	CASSLSVPDTQYF	TGTGCCAGCAGCTTAAGTGTCCCAGATACGCAGTATTTT
NA	TRBV28	NA	TRBJ1-6	CASSLLLGEHPYNSPLHF	TGTGCCAGCAGTTTATTACTCGGGGAACACCCCTATAATTCACCCCTCCACTTT
NA	TRBV4-3	NA	TRBJ1-2	CASSLIQSNYGYTF	TGCGCCAGCAGCCTTATACAATCTAACTATGGCTACACCTTC
NA	TRBV28	NA	TRBJ2-7	CASRLLRDGSYEQYF	TGTGCCAGCAGATTGCTCCGGGACGGCTCCTACGAGCAGTACTTC
TRBD2	TRBV7-3	NA	TRBJ2-5	CASSLMASGTETQYF	TGTGCCAGCAGCTTAATGGCTAGCGGGACGGAGACCCAGTACTTC
TRBD2	TRBV5-4	NA	TRBJ2-7	CASSLELAGVPYEQYF	TGTGCCAGCAGCTTGGAACTAGCGGGGGTGCCCTACGAGCAGTACTTC
NA	TRBV9	NA	TRBJ1-2	CASSSRESGLKGYTF	TGTGCCAGCAGCTCTCGGGAATCCGGTCTGAAAGGCTACACCTTC
TRBD1	TRBV2	NA	TRBJ2-2	CASGTGTANTGELFF	TGTGCCAGCGGGACCGGGACAGCGAACACCGGGGAGCTGTTTTTT
TRBD1	TRBV5-6	NA	TRBJ2-3	CASSRVRDRVTDTQYF	TGTGCCAGCAGCCGAGTCCGGGACAGGGTCACAGATACGCAGTATTTT
NA	TRBV20-1	NA	TRBJ2-7	CSARWWEGANSYEQYF	TGCAGTGCTAGATGGTGGGAGGGGGCGAACTCCTACGAGCAGTACTTC
TRBD1	TRBV29-1	NA	TRBJ1-2	CSVVVRDSFLGYTF	TGCAGCGTTGTGGTAAGGGACAGCTTCCTTGGCTACACCTTC
NA	TRBV9	few	TRBJ2-1	CASSVDGGSYNEQFF	TGTGCCAGCAGCGTAGATGGGGGGTCCTACAATGAGCAGTTCTTC
NA	TRBV27	NA	TRBJ2-2	CASSSRDRELFF	TGTGCCAGCAGTTCAAGAGACCGGGAGCTGTTTTTT
NA	TRBV10-3	NA	TRBJ2-5	CAISDPAGLATQYF	TGTGCCATCAGTGACCCCGCGGGGCTGGCGACCCAGTACTTC
NA	TRBV6-5	NA	TRBJ2-3	CASSYSISATDTQYF	TGTGCCAGCAGTTACTCGATATCAGCGACAGATACGCAGTATTTT
NA	TRBV19	NA	TRBJ2-3	CASSWTKGRTDTQYF	TGTGCCAGTAGCTGGACCAAGGGTCGCACAGATACGCAGTATTTT
NA	TRBV29-1	NA	TRBJ2-5	CSVGSGWERETQYF	TGCAGCGTGGGGAGCGGGTGGGAACGAGAGACCCAGTACTTC
NA	TRBV7-2	once	TRBJ2-3	CASSLWPSTDTQYF	TGTGCCAGCAGCTTATGGCCTAGCACAGATACGCAGTATTTT
NA	TRBV29-1	NA	TRBJ1-2	CSVEDLRVGIYGYTF	TGCAGCGTTGAAGATTTAAGGGTAGGGATATATGGCTACACCTTC
TRBD2	TRBV10-3	NA	TRBJ2-7	CAISAGLLREQYF	TGTGCCATCAGTGCGGGACTACTCCGCGAGCAGTACTTC
NA	TRBV27	NA	TRBJ1-1	CASSWVGGERAFF	TGTGCCAGCAGTTGGGTGGGCGGTGAACGAGCTTTCTTT
NA	TRBV7-6	few	TRBJ1-5	CASSLYNQPQHF	TGTGCCAGCAGCTTGTACAATCAGCCCCAGCATTTT
NA	TRBV29-1	NA	TRBJ2-2	CSVLTDTGELFF	TGCAGCGTCTTGACAGACACCGGGGAGCTGTTTTTT
TRBD1	TRBV12-3/TRBV12-4	NA	TRBJ1-1	CASSWGTGNTEAFF	TGTGCCAGCAGTTGGGGGACAGGGAACACTGAAGCTTTCTTT
NA	TRBV24-1	NA	TRBJ2-1	CATRRGWDEQFF	TGTGCCACCAGAAGGGGTTGGGATGAGCAGTTCTTC
NA	TRBV4-1	once	TRBJ2-7	CASSQNFGGYEQYF	TGCGCCAGCAGCCAGAATTTTGGAGGCTACGAGCAGTACTTC
TRBD1	TRBV19	NA	TRBJ2-1	CASSIQPRGSYNEQFF	TGTGCCAGTAGTATTCAGCCCAGGGGGTCCTACAATGAGCAGTTCTTC
TRBD2	TRBV28	NA	TRBJ2-5	CASSFNKREYEETQYF	TGTGCCAGCAGTTTTAATAAGCGGGAATACGAAGAGACCCAGTACTTC
NA	TRBV7-9	NA	TRBJ2-3	CASSLLVGTDTQYF	TGTGCCAGCAGCTTATTAGTTGGGACAGATACGCAGTATTTT
NA	TRBV6-2/TRBV6-3	once	TRBJ1-4	CASSDPDEKLFF	TGTGCCAGCAGCGACCCGGATGAAAAACTGTTTTTT
NA	TRBV11-2	NA	TRBJ2-4	CASSQTGANIQYF	TGTGCCAGCAGCCAGACGGGGGCTAACATTCAGTACTTC
TRBD2	TRBV29-1	NA	TRBJ2-4	CSAAGGEGIQYF	TGCAGCGCCGCAGGCGGGGAGGGCATTCAGTACTTC
TRBD2	TRBV6-1	NA	TRBJ2-1	CASSDGTSGYNEQFF	TGTGCCAGCAGTGACGGGACTAGCGGATACAATGAGCAGTTCTTC
NA	TRBV7-3	NA	TRBJ2-1	CASSLGAGSNEQFF	TGTGCCAGCAGCTTAGGGGCAGGGTCCAATGAGCAGTTCTTC
NA	TRBV20-1	NA	TRBJ1-2	CSARGTVNYGYTF	TGCAGTGCTAGAGGGACCGTTAACTATGGCTACACCTTC
TRBD1	TRBV19	NA	TRBJ1-5	CASSPRGLDQPQHF	TGTGCCAGTAGTCCTAGGGGGCTGGATCAGCCCCAGCATTTT